These T cell receptor beta chains were read from a single sample in a study of T cell responses to AZD1222 COVID-19 vaccine. Here immunoSEQ multiplex PCR was the method, and the copy in TCRdb shows in-frame clones only, minus some. In the table there are around 120,000 clones, 85% to 90% of which are singletons. The material sequenced was peripheral blood, taken 28 days after the second AZD1222 dose. The receptor source for this set is an adult who received the AZD1222 COVID-19 vaccine. The CDR3 runs from the conserved cysteine through the conserved F or W. D genes are given only for firm matches. The size field is filled for only some rows; it gives once, few, many or a size class.

D: -; size: -; J: TRBJ1-1; V: TRBV3-1/TRBV3-2; DNA: TGTGCCAGCAGCCCGATGAAGTTAAACACTGAAGCTTTCTTT; CDR3: CASSPMKLNTEAFF
D: -; size: -; J: TRBJ1-6; V: TRBV4-1; DNA: TGCGCCAGCAGGTCAGGGCCCTATAATTCACCCCTCCACTTT; CDR3: CASRSGPYNSPLHF
D: TRBD1; size: -; J: TRBJ2-7; V: TRBV5-1; DNA: TGCGCCAGCAGCGCCCCGGGACAGGGGTTCTACGAGCAGTACTTC; CDR3: CASSAPGQGFYEQYF
D: TRBD2; size: -; J: TRBJ2-1; V: TRBV11-3; DNA: TGTGCCAGCCGCGGGGGGGTCGGGCACCCAATCTTC; CDR3: CASRGGVGHPIF
D: -; size: few; J: TRBJ1-1; V: TRBV11-1; DNA: TGTGCCAGCAGCTATCAGACGAACACTGAAGCTTTCTTT; CDR3: CASSYQTNTEAFF
D: -; size: few; J: TRBJ2-3; V: TRBV9; DNA: TGTGCCAGCAATCCCGGGGGATCTAGCACAGATACGCAGTATTTT; CDR3: CASNPGGSSTDTQYF
D: -; size: -; J: TRBJ1-3; V: TRBV13; DNA: TGTGCCAGCAGCGCTCCGGGGAGGTCAGGAAACACCATATATTTT; CDR3: CASSAPGRSGNTIYF
D: -; size: -; J: TRBJ1-1; V: TRBV25-1; DNA: TGTGCCAGCAGTGAATACCAAGATTTAACTGAAGCTTTCTTT; CDR3: CASSEYQDLTEAFF
D: -; size: once; J: TRBJ2-1; V: TRBV7-9; DNA: TGTGCCAGCAGCTCGGACAATGAGCAGTTCTTC; CDR3: CASSSDNEQFF
D: TRBD1; size: -; J: TRBJ1-2; V: TRBV20-1; DNA: TGCAGTACGGGACAGAACTATGGCTACACCTTC; CDR3: CSTGQNYGYTF
D: -; size: -; J: TRBJ1-1; V: TRBV7-3; DNA: TGTGCCAGCAGCTTAACGCGGGAACCGGACTTTGCTGAAGCTTTCTTT; CDR3: CASSLTREPDFAEAFF
D: -; size: -; J: TRBJ1-1; V: TRBV15; DNA: TGTGCCACCAGCAGAGGGTTGACAGGATCTGAAGCTTTCTTT; CDR3: CATSRGLTGSEAFF
D: TRBD2; size: few; J: TRBJ2-7; V: TRBV6-2/TRBV6-3; DNA: TGTGCCAGCAGTCGTTCCGGGACTAGCGGCTCCTACGAGCAGTACTTC; CDR3: CASSRSGTSGSYEQYF
D: -; size: -; J: TRBJ2-4; V: TRBV6-5; DNA: TGTGCCAGCAGTTACTCGGGAATTCAGTACTTC; CDR3: CASSYSGIQYF
D: TRBD1; size: -; J: TRBJ1-1; V: TRBV6-4; DNA: TGTGCCAGCAGACAGGGGCAGGGTGAAGCTTTCTTT; CDR3: CASRQGQGEAFF
D: -; size: -; J: TRBJ2-7; V: TRBV7-9; DNA: TGTGCCAGCACCGATCATGTCGGGTCCTACAGCTCCTACGAGCAGTACTTC; CDR3: CASTDHVGSYSSYEQYF
D: -; size: -; J: TRBJ1-5; V: TRBV9; DNA: TGTGCCAGCAGCGCCACAGGGAGCAATCAGCCCCAGCATTTT; CDR3: CASSATGSNQPQHF
D: TRBD1; size: -; J: TRBJ1-5; V: TRBV7-9; DNA: TGTGCCAGCAGCGCCGGACAGGGGAACAATCAGCCCCAGCATTTT; CDR3: CASSAGQGNNQPQHF
D: TRBD2; size: -; J: TRBJ2-3; V: TRBV7-2; DNA: TGTGCCAGCAGACCTAGCGGGGGCTGGGCAGATACGCAGTATTTT; CDR3: CASRPSGGWADTQYF
D: -; size: -; J: TRBJ2-1; V: TRBV27; DNA: TGTGCCAGCAGTTTACTTGCCTCCTACAATGAGCAGTTCTTC; CDR3: CASSLLASYNEQFF
D: -; size: -; J: TRBJ1-3; V: TRBV5-8; DNA: TGTGCCAGCACCTCACGGCTCGTGGCCCACTCTGGAAACACCATATATTTT; CDR3: CASTSRLVAHSGNTIYF
D: -; size: once; J: TRBJ2-3; V: TRBV6-5; DNA: TGTGCCAGCAGCTCGACTTGGAGGCGCGCAGATACGCAGTATTTT; CDR3: CASSSTWRRADTQYF
D: TRBD1; size: -; J: TRBJ1-1; V: TRBV3-1/TRBV3-2; DNA: TGTGCCAGCAGCCCAAGGACAGGGGGCACTGAAGCTTTCTTT; CDR3: CASSPRTGGTEAFF
D: TRBD1; size: -; J: TRBJ1-1; V: TRBV7-9; DNA: TGTGCCAGCAGCGGATGGGACAGGGATTACACTGAAGCTTTCTTT; CDR3: CASSGWDRDYTEAFF
D: -; size: -; J: TRBJ1-2; V: TRBV12-3/TRBV12-4; DNA: TGTGCCAGCAGTTTAGAGGTTAACTATGGCTACACCTTC; CDR3: CASSLEVNYGYTF
D: -; size: -; J: TRBJ2-1; V: TRBV19; DNA: TGTGCCAGTAGTATAACCTACAATGAGCAGTTCTTC; CDR3: CASSITYNEQFF
D: -; size: -; J: TRBJ2-2; V: TRBV27; DNA: TGTGCCAGCAGTTTACGTCAGGGTCGGTTTCTTTCGACCGGGGAGCTGTTTTTT; CDR3: CASSLRQGRFLSTGELFF
D: -; size: few; J: TRBJ2-3; V: TRBV7-9; DNA: TGTGCCAGCAGCACTCTACCCGGGGGCTTCACAGATACGCAGTATTTT; CDR3: CASSTLPGGFTDTQYF
D: -; size: -; J: TRBJ2-1; V: TRBV9; DNA: TGTGCCAGCAACTCCCGGGGCGGGACGGTCGGGAATGAGCAGTTCTTC; CDR3: CASNSRGGTVGNEQFF
D: -; size: -; J: TRBJ1-1; V: TRBV10-2; DNA: TGCGCCAGCAGTAGGGGGGGGAACACTGAAGCTTTCTTT; CDR3: CASSRGGNTEAFF
D: -; size: -; J: TRBJ2-7; V: TRBV30; DNA: TGTGCCTCTTACTCGGGACACTCGAGCTCCTACGAGCAGTACTTC; CDR3: CASYSGHSSSYEQYF
D: TRBD1; size: -; J: TRBJ1-2; V: TRBV7-8; DNA: TGTGCCAGCAGCTCCGGGGACAGGGGGCGAGGGTATGGCTACACCTTC; CDR3: CASSSGDRGRGYGYTF
D: -; size: -; J: TRBJ1-3; V: TRBV5-1; DNA: TGCGCCAGCAGCTTGCGGACGGGGACCTCTGGAAACACCATATATTTT; CDR3: CASSLRTGTSGNTIYF